This TCR beta chain was sequenced in a study of OX40 agonist ivuxolimab in advanced cancers. Broadly, across the study: Ivuxolimab was a fully human IgG2 agonistic monoclonal antibody targeting the costimulatory receptor OX40 (CD134). Intravenous ivuxolimab was administered to patients every 2 weeks at six dose levels: 0.01, 0.1, 0.3, 1.5, 3 and 10 mg/kg. Of the approximately 50 dose-escalation patients, hepatocellular carcinoma was present in about 20, melanoma in approximately 15, renal cell carcinoma in 9 and head and neck cancer in 9. A male proportion of roughly 80% and a mean age of approximately 55 years, ranging from 23 to 79, were recorded for the dose-escalation cohort. Prior anti-PD-1, anti-PD-L1 or anti-CTLA-4 therapy was permitted, and approximately 41% of dose-escalation patients had received checkpoint inhibitors. Three dose-escalation patients achieved partial responses, one with hepatocellular carcinoma and two with cutaneous melanoma. The point of sequencing TCRbeta in the periphery was to test whether ivuxolimab changed TCR sequence diversity and drove clonal T-cell expansion. The paper reports the monotherapy dose-escalation portion (N of about 50 patients) of the phase I ivuxolimab trial.

On this clone: Its antigen is not yet known. No base-level quality is on record; no much larger clone is a single base apart.

What the authors observed across the whole study: Partial responders in the 0.1-3.0 mg/kg groups had among the lowest normalized peripheral clonal expansion, especially among CD8+ T cells. Low levels of normalized T-cell clonal expansion were also seen in some patients who did not respond. After ivuxolimab, more expanded clones were found on average in CD8+ T cells than in CD4+ T cells. The antigen specificity of the peripheral T cells that underwent clonal expansion was not determined. At doses from 0.1 to 3.0 mg/kg, clonal expansion was seen in both CD4+ and CD8+ blood T cells between baseline and week 6.

Genomic DNA was extracted from sorted cells for sequencing of the TCRbeta CDR3 region. The immunoSEQ Assay was used for sequencing of TCRbeta CDR3 regions. In its TCRdb copy, this immuneACCESS table keeps in-frame sequences only and misses some clones. Where compared with another copy, unresolved V genes explain less than half of these, and the others have no known cause. The sample table holds about 50,000 clones, of which 89% were seen once. 5% to 6.5% of the sample comes from the top ten. The trial excluded patients who had a history of autoimmune disease or were on systemic immunosuppression. In every dose cohort, peripheral blood was drawn for TCR sequencing at baseline, cycle 4 day 1, and cycle 7 day 1. The samples were taken from a phase I, first-in-human, multicenter, open-label dose-escalation trial of ivuxolimab. The trial enrolled adults with locally advanced or metastatic head and neck squamous cell, hepatocellular, melanoma or renal cell carcinoma. Before TCR sequencing, CD4+ and CD8+ T cells were separately sorted from peripheral blood.

The specimen was CD4+ or CD8+ T cells sorted from blood, collected in a trial of the OX40 agonist ivuxolimab. The clonotype originates from an adult with an advanced solid tumor such as melanoma, head and neck, liver or kidney cancer.

The bases are TGTGCCAGCAGTTTGTGGCGAAATGAGCAGTTCTTC. Translated, it gives CASSLWRNEQFF. The chain is made from TRBV28 and TRBJ2-1; no D gene call is confident. CDR3 length: 12 amino acids, cysteine to phenylalanine. Only the CDR3 portion is preserved as DNA: 36 bases, with reading frame beginning at the first base. V loses 3 bases of germline sequence and J loses 7 bases, and the interval between the two ends is 7 bases. For CDR1 and CDR2, the germline V gene lists MDHEN and SYDVKM.